Listed here are 11 T cell receptor beta chains from one sample, sequenced in a study of cytomegalovirus exposure and HLA in healthy donors. The primer mix had 60 Vbeta and 13 Jbeta primers. Assay: immunoSEQ multiplex PCR; the TCRdb copy retains only in-frame clones and omits some. The sample yields a few hundred thousand clones, about 83% seen once. The sample comprised PBMCs. These receptors came from a girl between 10 and 17 years old in good health and CMV-seronegative.

The CDR3 coding sequence is TGTGCCAGCAGCTCCCGACAAGCCACGATAGATACGCAGTATTTT. Residues: CASSSRQATIDTQYF. This chain joins TRBV11-2 and TRBJ2-3, with D unclear. Trimming pared 4 bases from V and 5 bases from J, leaving 16 bases between. The CDR3 is 15 residues long. Looked up from germline, CDR1 is SGHAT and CDR2 is FQNNGV. The full variable domain, in which reference TRBV11-2 and TRBJ2-3 provide the parts outside the CDR3, is EAGVAQSPRYKIIEKRQSVAFWCNPISGHATLYWYQQILGQGPKLLIQFQNNGVVDDSQLPKDRFSAERLKGVDSTLKIQPAKLEDSAVYLCASSSRQATIDTQYFGPGTRLTVL.

The chain is built from TRBV6-5 and TRBJ2-7; TRBD2 matches 7 bases. V trimming: 5 bases; J trimming: 2 bases; junction bases outside the gene matches: 9. This CDR3 is built from 15 residues. Germline CDR1 and CDR2: MNHEY and SVGAGI. CDR3 sequence (DNA): TGTGCCAGCAGTGCGACACGGGAGGTCCCCTACGAGCAGTACTTC. This codes for CASSATREVPYEQYF.

The chain has TRBV28 and TRBJ1-2; TRBD1 matches at 8 bases. This CDR3 has 14 residues. The ends lost 2 bases at V and 8 bases at J; junction bases unmatched: 7. The germline CDR1 and CDR2 sequences are MDHEN and SYDVKM. In DNA form, the CDR3 reads TGTGCCAGCAGTTTAGCGACAGGGGTATCGGGCTACACCTTC. Translated, it gives CASSLATGVSGYTF.

CDR3 coding DNA: TGTGCCAGCAGCAGACAGGCAACTAATGAAAAACTGTTTTTT. It translates to CASSRQATNEKLFF. J is TRBJ1-4 and V is TRBV7-9; tentatively, D is TRBD1 (6 bases). The V gene's germline CDR1 is SEHNR and CDR2 FQNEAQ (reference sequence). The CDR3 is 14 residues long. V was trimmed by 5 bases and J by 0 bases, leaving 7 bases between them. The complete variable domain, with remaining parts taken from reference TRBV7-9 and TRBJ1-4, reads DTGVSQNPRHKITKRGQNVTFRCDPISEHNRLYWYRQTLGQGPEFLTYFQNEAQLEKSRLLSDRFSAERPKGSFSTLEIQRTEQGDSAMYLCASSRQATNEKLFFGSGTQLSVL.

This sequence joins TRBV29-1 and TRBJ2-1; 7 bases line up with TRBD1. With V trimmed by 6 bases and J by 10 bases, 12 bases remained unmatched. Germline V gene lookup returns CDR1 SQVTM and CDR2 ANQGSEA. CDR3 size: 13 residues. DNA of the CDR3: TGCAGCGTCCGGGACAGCCGGTTAGAGGAGCAGTTCTTC. It codes for CSVRDSRLEEQFF.

The chain has TRBV30 and TRBJ2-7; 9 bases are shared with TRBD2. The CDR3 spans 17 residues. The germline gives CDR1 GTSNPN, CDR2 SVGIG (reference sequence). Trimming at V came to 0 bases and at J to 7 bases, leaving 16 bases not matched to a gene. CDR3 in amino acids: CAWSVNWGVAGDQEQYF. In nucleotides, the CDR3 is TGTGCCTGGAGTGTGAATTGGGGGGTAGCGGGAGATCAGGAGCAGTACTTC.

The CDR3 sequence: CASSRGQAYEQYF. CDR3 nucleotides: TGTGCCAGCAGCCGGGGACAGGCCTACGAGCAGTACTTC. This sequence joins TRBV5-4 and TRBJ2-7, with 8 bases that match TRBD1. J gave up 2 bases and V 4 bases, and 2 bases lay outside the gene matches. The CDR3 length is 13 residues. Per germline, CDR1 SGHNT and CDR2 YYREEE (reference sequence).

A single count supports this clone. The CDR3 reads CAGRSSTDTQYF. CDR3 bases: TGTGCGGGGAGGTCTAGCACAGATACGCAGTATTTT. The V gene is TRBV30, the J gene TRBJ2-3, with a weak D call TRBD2 (6 bases). The germline V gene encodes CDR1 GTSNPN and CDR2 SVGIG (reference sequence). The CDR3 is made up of 12 amino acids.

V usage is TRBV2 and J usage is TRBJ2-1; 14 nucleotides align to TRBD2. The germline V gene has CDR1 SNHLY and CDR2 FYNNEI. CDR3 length equals 15 residues. Trimming removed 6 bases from V and 8 bases from J; junction bases left unmatched: 6. The CDR3 sequence is CASRGGTSGSYEQFF. CDR3 DNA: TGTGCCAGCAGAGGGGGGACTAGCGGGAGTTATGAGCAGTTCTTC.

The chain recombines TRBV7-2 with TRBJ1-2; maybe TRBD1 (6 bases). This CDR3 is built from 14 residues. Trimming stripped 6 bases from V and 9 bases from J, with 20 bases between. CDR1 SGHTA and CDR2 FQGNSA come from the germline V gene. CDR3 loop: CASSRQDRSFSYTF. The CDR3 nucleotides are TGTGCCAGCAGTCGCCAGGACAGAAGTTTTAGCTACACCTTC.

This CDR3 reads CASRTGRPNYGYTF. The CDR3 DNA reads TGTGCCAGCAGAACGGGAAGACCTAACTATGGCTACACCTTC. The rearrangement uses TRBV5-4 and TRBJ1-2; D remains ambiguous. In germline, CDR1 is SGHNT, CDR2 YYREEE (reference sequence). This CDR3 spans 14 amino acids. Trimming took 5 bases from V and 0 from J, leaving 11 bases between them.